The next 24 T cell receptor beta chains were all read from a single sample in a study of response to subunit inactivated influenza vaccine (dated by TCRdb to about 2018). Library preparation employed RT-PCR. Instrument on record: Illumina HiSeq 2500. TCRdb reworked the public reads: Q25 trimming with fastp, MiXCR clone assembly, productive beta chains retained. Entries are consolidated by CDR3 protein sequence, retaining the most common genes and DNA. Across this sample there are about 700,000 distinct CDR3 sequences, with approximately 15% seen only once. The leading ten clones occupy around 6.5% of the sample. The sequenced sample was PBMCs from blood, obtained 14 to 15 days before vaccination. The source is a middle-aged man who received an inactivated influenza vaccine. Donor details come from another sample of the same person, matched by shared clones.

Many counts were recorded for this clonotype. The rearrangement uses TRBV29-1 and TRBJ2-2; perhaps TRBD2 as D (5 bases). The CDR3 runs to 12 residues. Germline values: CDR1 SQVTM, CDR2 ANQGSEA. V lost 4 bases, J lost 7 bases, and 10 bases lay in between. In nucleotides, the CDR3 is TGCAGCGTTGCGGACTTCGGCGGGGAGCTGTTTTTT. It translates to CSVADFGGELFF.

The V gene is TRBV15, the J gene TRBJ2-7, with a possible D match to TRBD1 (6 bases). The CDR3 extends over 15 amino acids. Trimming pared 0 bases from V and 1 base from J, leaving 10 bases between. CDR1 LNHNV and CDR2 YYDKDF come from the germline V gene (reference sequence). The CDR3 bases are TGTGCCACCAGCAGAGATACAGGGTGGTCCTACGAGCAGTACTTC. Protein sequence: CATSRDTGWSYEQYF.

The V gene is TRBV12-3 or TRBV12-4, the J gene TRBJ2-5; D uncertain. The CDR3 runs 13 residues. With 2 bases removed from V and 0 bases from J, the gap between germline ends came to 4 bases. CDR3 nucleotides: TGTGCCAGCAGTTTACCACACCAAGAGACCCAGTACTTC. It yields the protein CASSLPHQETQYF.

This clonotype was seen ten or more times. The chain couples TRBV7-2 to TRBJ2-5, with 13 bases lining up with TRBD2. This CDR3 region has 17 residues. Germline-derived CDR1 and CDR2 are SGHTA and FQGNSA. Germline trimming cut 4 bases from V and 5 bases from J; bases unmatched to any gene: 10. This chain's CDR3 is CASSSRGGLAGYETQYF. The CDR3 DNA is TGTGCCAGCAGCTCGAGGGGGGGACTAGCGGGATATGAGACCCAGTACTTC.

This clonotype has at least ten counts. This rearrangement joins TRBV15 to TRBJ2-1, with D perhaps matching TRBD2 (6 bases). Trimming took off 2 bases at V and 15 bases at J, with 17 bases between the two ends. Per the germline V gene, CDR1 is LNHNV and CDR2 is YYDKDF (reference sequence). This CDR3 has 13 residues. The CDR3 DNA is TGTGCCACCAGCAGACACCGGGACTTCATGGGGTTCTTC. Translated: CATSRHRDFMGFF.

V usage is TRBV4-3 and J usage is TRBJ2-2; tentatively, D is TRBD2 (5 bases). The V end lost 1 base, the J end lost 3 bases, and 9 bases lay between the germline ends. The CDR3 has 15 amino acids. Germline-derived CDR1 and CDR2 are LGHNA and YSLEER. CDR3 coding DNA: TGCGCCAGCAGCCAAGGGTGGCGGGACACCGGGGAGCTGTTTTTT. It yields the protein CASSQGWRDTGELFF.

The sample holds a few counts of this clonotype. The gene calls are TRBV9 and TRBJ2-1; 8 nucleotides agree with TRBD2. The length of the CDR3 is 14 residues. The germline V gene encodes CDR1 SGDLS and CDR2 YYNGEE. The junction had 7 bases not matched to a gene; V was cut back by 3 bases and J by 8 bases. The CDR3 DNA reads TGTGCCAGCAGCGGAGCGGGAGCTAGCGATGAGCAGTTCTTC. Its protein product is CASSGAGASDEQFF.

This clonotype was found a few times. The chain has TRBV7-9 and TRBJ1-6; 9 bases align to TRBD1. J gave up 9 bases and V 5 bases, and 8 bases lay outside the gene matches. Germline values: CDR1 SEHNR, CDR2 FQNEAQ (reference sequence). This CDR3 contains 15 residues. The CDR3 bases are TGTGCCAGCAGCACAACCGGGACAGGGCTTTCACCCCTCCACTTT. Translation: CASSTTGTGLSPLHF.

This clonotype was detected many times. The V gene is TRBV7-9, the J gene TRBJ2-2; TRBD1 aligns across 7 bases. The CDR3 consists of 16 residues. Germline-derived CDR1 and CDR2 are SEHNR and FQNEAQ (reference sequence). The trim removed 5 bases at V and 4 bases at J, leaving 10 bases unmatched. CDR3: CASSLISYRGTGELFF. CDR3 sequence (DNA): TGTGCCAGCAGCCTCATATCCTACAGGGGCACCGGGGAGCTGTTTTTT.

The chain joins TRBV9 to TRBJ2-2; 7 bases are shared with TRBD1. The CDR3 spans 16 residues. Per germline, CDR1 SGDLS and CDR2 YYNGEE. Unmatched junction bases numbered 9, after V lost 3 bases and J lost 4 bases. CDR3 amino acids: CASSARQGGGTGELFF. CDR3 sequence (DNA): TGTGCCAGCAGCGCCCGACAGGGTGGTGGCACCGGGGAGCTGTTTTTT. Looking up the rest from reference TRBV9 and TRBJ2-2 gives the full variable domain: DSGVTQTPKHLITATGQRVTLRCSPRSGDLSVYWYQQSLDQGLQFLIQYYNGEERAKGNILERFSAQQFPDLHSELNLSSLELGDSALYFCASSARQGGGTGELFFGEGSRLTVL.

This clonotype was detected a few times. The chain carries TRBV12-3 or TRBV12-4 and TRBJ2-7; 11 nucleotides agree with TRBD2. CDR3 length equals 14 residues. J gave up 6 bases and V 3 bases, and 4 bases lay outside the gene matches. The CDR3 nucleotides read TGTGCCAGCAGTTTTAGCGGGAGGGCCCTCGAGCAGTACTTC. As protein: CASSFSGRALEQYF.

The V gene is TRBV4-3, the J gene TRBJ1-2; TRBD1 is a possible D gene (5 bases). The CDR3 has 23 residues. The germline V gene encodes CDR1 LGHNA and CDR2 YSLEER. Trimming took 5 bases from V and 4 from J, leaving 41 bases between them. CDR3 in amino acids: CASSSPSGEDVEPRVEESYGYTF. CDR3 DNA sequence: TGCGCCAGCAGCTCCCCCTCGGGGGAGGATGTTGAACCCCGGGTAGAAGAGTCCTATGGCTACACCTTC.

The CDR3 DNA is TGTGCCAGCAGCGTACAGGCCTCCATGAACACTGAAGCTTTCTTT. As protein: CASSVQASMNTEAFF. This chain uses TRBV7-6 with TRBJ1-1; D is possibly TRBD1 (5 bases). Trimming shortened V by 5 bases and J by 0 bases, and 13 bases separated the two germline ends. The CDR3 totals 15 residues. CDR1 and CDR2 (germline): SGHVS, FNYEAQ.

V is TRBV5-1 and J is TRBJ1-1, with no clear D. This CDR3 has 13 amino acids. Germline lookup yields CDR1 SGHRS and CDR2 YFSETQ. Trimming cost V 0 bases and J 4 bases, with 7 bases left between them. In nucleotides, the CDR3 is TGCGCCAGCAGCTTGGAATTCTTCACTGAAGCTTTCTTT. It is translated as CASSLEFFTEAFF. Together with reference TRBV5-1 and TRBJ1-1, the CDR3 gives the full variable domain: KAGVTQTPRYLIKTRGQQVTLSCSPISGHRSVSWYQQTPGQGLQFLFEYFSETQRNKGNFPGRFSGRQFSNSRSEMNVSTLELGDSALYLCASSLEFFTEAFFGQGTRLTVV.

This clonotype was found a few times. The chain combines TRBV4-3 with TRBJ2-4; D gene unclear. Germline V gives CDR1 LGHNA, CDR2 YSLEER. The germline V and J ends were trimmed by 0 bases and 3 bases, with 9 bases remaining between them. The length of the CDR3 is 15 residues. Here the CDR3 DNA reads TGCGCCAGCAGCCAAGACGCGTGGGTCAAAAACATTCAGTACTTC. Encoded protein: CASSQDAWVKNIQYF.

This clonotype has a handful of counts. The V gene is TRBV11-2, the J gene TRBJ1-2, with a weak D call TRBD1 (6 bases). Trimming stripped 5 bases from V and 4 bases from J, with 11 bases between. CDR1 is SGHAT, CDR2 FQNNGV, per germline. This CDR3 has 13 amino acids. In nucleotides, the CDR3 is TGTGCCAGCAGCACGGACAGTGTCTATGGCTACACCTTC. It codes for CASSTDSVYGYTF.

This clonotype showed up just a few times. V usage is TRBV6-2 or TRBV6-3 and J usage is TRBJ2-7; 14 bases fit TRBD2. CDR1 MNHEY and CDR2 SVGEGT come from the germline V gene. Trimming removed 10 bases from V and 6 bases from J; junction bases left unmatched: 5. The CDR3 runs to 13 residues. As DNA, the CDR3 is TGTGCCATCCGGACTAGCGGGAGGACCGAGCAGTACTTC. This encodes CAIRTSGRTEQYF.

The chain carries TRBV12-3 or TRBV12-4 and TRBJ2-1; 11 nucleotides match TRBD2. V gave up 6 bases and J gave up 3 bases; unmatched junction bases: 4. This CDR3 region has 15 residues. CDR3 loop: CASRTLAGGYNEQFF. DNA for the CDR3: TGTGCCAGCAGAACCCTAGCGGGGGGCTACAATGAGCAGTTCTTC.

The genes are TRBV5-6 and TRBJ2-3; a possible D gene is TRBD2 (6 bases). Germline V gives CDR1 SGHDT, CDR2 YYEEEE. This CDR3 has 13 amino acids. Trimming cost V 7 bases and J 6 bases, with 15 bases left between them. The CDR3 bases are TGTGCCAGCGGAATTCGGGGGATGGATACGCAGTATTTT. This sequence encodes CASGIRGMDTQYF.

The chain joins TRBV12-5 to TRBJ2-4; D unclear. The CDR3 runs to 18 residues. Trimming left V 6 bases short and J 0 bases short, with 21 bases between. Germline V gives CDR1 LGHNT, CDR2 FRNRAP. CDR3 in amino acids: CASGPRADFTLAKNIQYF. The CDR3 DNA reads TGTGCTAGTGGCCCTCGGGCTGATTTTACATTAGCCAAAAACATTCAGTACTTC. Looking up the rest from reference TRBV12-5 and TRBJ2-4 gives the full variable domain: DARVTQTPRHKVTEMGQEVTMRCQPILGHNTVFWYRQTMMQGLELLAYFRNRAPLDDSGMPKDRFSAEMPDATLATLKIQPSEPRDSAVYFCASGPRADFTLAKNIQYFGAGTRLSVL.

J is TRBJ2-5 and V is TRBV12-3 or TRBV12-4; D is ambiguous. CDR3 size: 14 residues. The ends were cut back, 7 bases at V and 2 bases at J, with 14 bases in the middle. The CDR3 DNA follows: TGTGCCAGCACCTCCTCGACTCCACAAGAGACCCAGTACTTC. Its translation is CASTSSTPQETQYF.

This clonotype was picked up many times. The chain joins TRBV6-5 to TRBJ1-6; 9 bases are shared with TRBD1. J was trimmed by 9 bases and V by 6 bases; bases with no gene match: 3. This CDR3 spans 13 amino acids. Looked up from germline, CDR1 is MNHEY and CDR2 is SVGAGI. The CDR3 DNA is TGTGCCAGCAGCTGGGGACAGGGTTCACCCCTCCACTTT. It yields the protein CASSWGQGSPLHF.

This clonotype showed up many times. The genes are TRBV7-9 and TRBJ1-1; a weak D match, TRBD1 (6 bases). The CDR3 extends over 12 amino acids. Trimming left V 3 bases short and J 8 bases short, with 10 bases between. Germline V CDR1 and CDR2: SEHNR, FQNEAQ (reference sequence). DNA for the CDR3: TGTGCCAGCAGCTTTGGGCAGGGGGAAGCTTTCTTT. Residues: CASSFGQGEAFF.

V is TRBV4-3 and J is TRBJ2-1; possible D gene TRBD1, 5 bases. Germline values: CDR1 LGHNA, CDR2 YSLEER. Trimming stripped 0 bases from V and 6 bases from J, with 9 bases between. The CDR3 extends over 14 amino acids. CDR3 sequence (DNA): TGCGCCAGCAGCCAAGAGGGGCCTATCAATGAGCAGTTCTTC. Its protein is CASSQEGPINEQFF.